This T cell receptor (beta chain) was profiled in a study of blood T cell repertoires in COVID-19. Overall study context: The study drew acute and convalescent COVID-19 samples from the United States, Italy and Spain. From T cells, B-cell-depleted T cells, or PBMCs came the material, which was cDNA or gDNA.

The sample holds a few counts of this clone. Per the study methods: Amplification of reference gene primers provided the estimated nucleated cell counts. Clones were sequenced by immunoSEQ multiplex PCR, and TCRdb holds only the in-frame ones, with some missing. V and J calls and clone size are as listed in that table; D and trimming were resolved from the DNA. The sample lists about 200,000 clones; almost 90% were seen once. There are 16 residues in the CDR3. Germline V gene sequence: CDR1 LNHNV, CDR2 YYDKDF (reference sequence). The V end was cut by 1 base, the J end by 5 bases, with 12 bases between.

This TCR was recovered from a man younger than 35 with active or convalescent COVID-19. The J gene is TRBJ1-6, the V gene TRBV15; D is unresolved. Sequencing input: peripheral blood. The CDR3 DNA sequence: TGTGCCACCAGCAGAGTTAGTGGAGTTAATAATTCACCCCTCCACTTT. Its translation: CATSRVSGVNNSPLHF.